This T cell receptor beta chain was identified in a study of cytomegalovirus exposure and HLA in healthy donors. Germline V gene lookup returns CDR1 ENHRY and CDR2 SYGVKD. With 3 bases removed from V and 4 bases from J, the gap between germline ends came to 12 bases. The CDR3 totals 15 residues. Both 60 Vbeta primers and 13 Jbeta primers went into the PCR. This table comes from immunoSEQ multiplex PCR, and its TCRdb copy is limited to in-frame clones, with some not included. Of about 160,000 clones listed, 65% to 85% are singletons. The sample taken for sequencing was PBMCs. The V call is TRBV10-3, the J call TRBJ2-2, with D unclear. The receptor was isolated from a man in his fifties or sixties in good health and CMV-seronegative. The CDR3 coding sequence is TGTGCCATCAGTGATGCGGTCCAGTTCACCGGGGAGCTGTTTTTT. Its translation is CAISDAVQFTGELFF.